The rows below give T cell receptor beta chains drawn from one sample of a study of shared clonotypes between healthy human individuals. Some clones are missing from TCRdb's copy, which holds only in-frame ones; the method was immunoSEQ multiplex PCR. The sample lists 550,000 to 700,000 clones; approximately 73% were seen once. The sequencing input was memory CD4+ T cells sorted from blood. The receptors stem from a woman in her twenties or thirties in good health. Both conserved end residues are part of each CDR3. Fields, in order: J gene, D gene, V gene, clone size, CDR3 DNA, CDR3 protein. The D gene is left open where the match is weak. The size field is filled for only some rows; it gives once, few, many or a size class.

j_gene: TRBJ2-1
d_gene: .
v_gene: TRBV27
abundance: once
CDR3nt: TGTGCCAGCAGTTTATCCCTGAGCTCCTACAATGAGCAGTTCTTC
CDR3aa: CASSLSLSSYNEQFF

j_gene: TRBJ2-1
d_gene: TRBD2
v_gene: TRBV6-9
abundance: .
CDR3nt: TGTGCCAGCAGACCAACAGTTAGCGGGAGCGGGGAGCAGTTCTTC
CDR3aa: CASRPTVSGSGEQFF

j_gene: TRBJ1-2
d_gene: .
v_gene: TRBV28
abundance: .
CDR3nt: TGTGCCAGCACGAGAGGGGTGGACTACACCTTC
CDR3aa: CASTRGVDYTF

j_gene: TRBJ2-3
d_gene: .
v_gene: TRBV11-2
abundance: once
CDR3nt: TGTGCCAGCAGCTTACAGGGGCGATCAGATACGCAGTATTTT
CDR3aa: CASSLQGRSDTQYF

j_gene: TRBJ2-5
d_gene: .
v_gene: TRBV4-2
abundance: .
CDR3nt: TGTGCCAGCAGCCAAGATACAGGGCTAGGCGGAGAGACCCAGTACTTC
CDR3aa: CASSQDTGLGGETQYF

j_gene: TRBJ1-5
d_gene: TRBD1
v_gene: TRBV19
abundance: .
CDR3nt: TGTGCCACTAGGGACAGGGGGCGCCGATTAGGCAATCAGCCCCAGCATTTT
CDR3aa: CATRDRGRRLGNQPQHF

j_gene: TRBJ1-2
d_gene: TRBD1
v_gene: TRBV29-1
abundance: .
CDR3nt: TGCAGCGTTGAAGAAATAGGGACAGGTCATGGCTACACCTTC
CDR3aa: CSVEEIGTGHGYTF

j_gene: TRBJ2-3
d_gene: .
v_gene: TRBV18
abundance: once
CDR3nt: TGTGCCAGCTCACCGGACAGACCCACAGATACGCAGTATTTT
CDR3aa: CASSPDRPTDTQYF

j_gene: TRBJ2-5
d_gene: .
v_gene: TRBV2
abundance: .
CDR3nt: TGTGCCAGCAGGGGGACCTGGGGAGAGACCCAGTACTTC
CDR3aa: CASRGTWGETQYF

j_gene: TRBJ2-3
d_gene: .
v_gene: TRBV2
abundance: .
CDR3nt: TGTGCCAGTGGACGACATCTCAGGGGCACAGATACGCAGTATTTT
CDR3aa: CASGRHLRGTDTQYF

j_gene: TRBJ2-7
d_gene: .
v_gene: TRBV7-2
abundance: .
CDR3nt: TGTGCCAGCAGCACAAACACCCTCAGCGGGCCCTACGAGCAGTACTTC
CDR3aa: CASSTNTLSGPYEQYF

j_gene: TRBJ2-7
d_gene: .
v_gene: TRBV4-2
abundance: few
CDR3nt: TGTGCCAGCAGCCAGCTAGACAGGAACTCCTACGAGCAGTACTTC
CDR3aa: CASSQLDRNSYEQYF

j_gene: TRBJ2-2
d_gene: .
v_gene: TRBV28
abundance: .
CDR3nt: TGTGCCAGCAGTCCCGAGAACACCGGGGAGCTGTTTTTT
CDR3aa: CASSPENTGELFF

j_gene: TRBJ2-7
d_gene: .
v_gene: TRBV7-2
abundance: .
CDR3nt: TGTGCCAGCAGCTTAGAGGGTACGTCTGTCCACGAGCAGTACTTC
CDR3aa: CASSLEGTSVHEQYF

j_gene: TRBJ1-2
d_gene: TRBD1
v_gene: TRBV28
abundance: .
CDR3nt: TGTGCCAGCGAGACAGGGGACTATGGCTACACCTTC
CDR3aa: CASETGDYGYTF

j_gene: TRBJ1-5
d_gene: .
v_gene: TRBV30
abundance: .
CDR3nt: TGTGCCTGGACAATTGGGAATCAGCCCCAGCATTTT
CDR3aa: CAWTIGNQPQHF

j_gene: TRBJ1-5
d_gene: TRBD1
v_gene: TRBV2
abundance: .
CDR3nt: TGTGCCAGCAGAGGGGACAGTAATCAGCCCCAGCATTTT
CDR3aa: CASRGDSNQPQHF

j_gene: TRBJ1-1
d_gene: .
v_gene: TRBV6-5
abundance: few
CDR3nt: TGTGCCAGCAGTTACCCGGGTGGGACTGAAGCTTTCTTT
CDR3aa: CASSYPGGTEAFF

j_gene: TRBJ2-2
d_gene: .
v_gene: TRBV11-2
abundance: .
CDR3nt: TGTGCCAGCAGCCTTGGCGGGGGTAGGGGGCTCACCGGGGAGCTGTTTTTT
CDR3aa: CASSLGGGRGLTGELFF

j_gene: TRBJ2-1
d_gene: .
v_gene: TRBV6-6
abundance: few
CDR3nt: TGTGCCAGCACAGGAAAGACCTACAATGAGCAGTTCTTC
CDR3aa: CASTGKTYNEQFF

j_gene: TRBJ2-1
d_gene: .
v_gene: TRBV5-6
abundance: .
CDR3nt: TGTGCCAGCAGCTTGAGGACCTCCTACAATGAGCAGTTCTTC
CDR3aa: CASSLRTSYNEQFF

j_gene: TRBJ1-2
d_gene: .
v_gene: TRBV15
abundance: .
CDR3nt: TGTGCCACCAGCAGAGAAGGCTCCACCGGGTCCCATGGCTACACCTTC
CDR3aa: CATSREGSTGSHGYTF

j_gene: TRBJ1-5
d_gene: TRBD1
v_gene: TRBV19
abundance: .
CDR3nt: TGTGCCAGTAGTATTAGCATGACAGGGAGTCAGCCCCAGCATTTT
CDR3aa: CASSISMTGSQPQHF

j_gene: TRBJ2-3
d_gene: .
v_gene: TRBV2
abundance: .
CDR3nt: TGTGCCAGCAGTGAATGGGCAGGGAGCACAGATACGCAGTATTTT
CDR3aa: CASSEWAGSTDTQYF

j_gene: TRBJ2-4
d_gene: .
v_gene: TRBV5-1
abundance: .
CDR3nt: TGCGCCAGCAGCTTGGGTAGTGCAGCCAAAAACATTCAGTACTTC
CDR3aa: CASSLGSAAKNIQYF

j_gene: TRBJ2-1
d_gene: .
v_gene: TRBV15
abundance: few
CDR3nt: TGTGCCACCAGCAGACTAAACAATGAGCAGTTCTTC
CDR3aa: CATSRLNNEQFF

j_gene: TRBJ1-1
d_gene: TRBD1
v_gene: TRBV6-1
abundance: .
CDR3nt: TGTGCCAGCAGGTGGGACAGGGCGGACACTGAAGCTTTCTTT
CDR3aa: CASRWDRADTEAFF

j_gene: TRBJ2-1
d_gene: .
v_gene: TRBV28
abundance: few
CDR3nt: TGTGCCAGCAGTTTATCGGGAGAACGTAATGAGCAGTTCTTC
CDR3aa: CASSLSGERNEQFF

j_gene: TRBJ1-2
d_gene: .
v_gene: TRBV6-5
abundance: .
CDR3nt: TGTGCCAGCAGTTCGCCAGGGTCCTCTGGCTATGGCTACACCTTC
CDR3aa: CASSSPGSSGYGYTF

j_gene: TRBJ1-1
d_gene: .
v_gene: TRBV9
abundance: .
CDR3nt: TGTGCCAGCAGCGTCGGGGAACAGAACACTGAAGCTTTCTTT
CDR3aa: CASSVGEQNTEAFF

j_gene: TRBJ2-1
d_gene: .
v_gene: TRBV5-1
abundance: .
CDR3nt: TGCGCCAGCAGACCCGGGACCAAGGCCCACAATGAGCAGTTCTTC
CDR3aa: CASRPGTKAHNEQFF

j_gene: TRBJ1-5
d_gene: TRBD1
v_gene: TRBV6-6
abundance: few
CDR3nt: TGTGCCAGCAGGGCGGGACAGTGGATGGACCAGCCCCAGCATTTT
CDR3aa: CASRAGQWMDQPQHF

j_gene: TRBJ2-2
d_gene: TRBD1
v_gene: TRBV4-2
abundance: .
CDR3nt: TGTGCCAGCAGCCAGGATATAACGACAGGGGGATCCGGGGAGCTGTTTTTT
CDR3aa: CASSQDITTGGSGELFF

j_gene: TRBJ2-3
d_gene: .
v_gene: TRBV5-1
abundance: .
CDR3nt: TGCGCCAGCAGCTTCTTCGGGAGCGAAACCACAGATACGCAGTATTTT
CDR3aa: CASSFFGSETTDTQYF

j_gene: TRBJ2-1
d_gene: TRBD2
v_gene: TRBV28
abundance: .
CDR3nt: TGTGCCAGCTCTCTCCGCGGGGGCTACAATGAGCAGTTCTTC
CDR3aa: CASSLRGGYNEQFF

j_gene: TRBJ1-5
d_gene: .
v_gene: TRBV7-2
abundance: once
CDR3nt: TGTGCCAGCAGCCTATCGTGGGGAAGCAATCAGCCCCAGCATTTT
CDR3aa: CASSLSWGSNQPQHF

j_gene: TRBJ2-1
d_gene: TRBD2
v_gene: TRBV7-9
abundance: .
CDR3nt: TGTGCCAGCAGCCCGGGACTATGGTCCATCTTC
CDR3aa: CASSPGLWSIF

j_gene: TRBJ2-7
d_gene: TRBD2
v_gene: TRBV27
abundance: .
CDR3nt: TGTGCCAGCAGTGACGGGGGGGGTGGAGTGAAGGAGCAGTACTTC
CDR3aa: CASSDGGGGVKEQYF

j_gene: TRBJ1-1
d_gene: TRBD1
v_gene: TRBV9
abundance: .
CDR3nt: TGTGCCAGCAGCGCGCTACCGGGACAGGGGGACACTGAAGCTTTCTTT
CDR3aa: CASSALPGQGDTEAFF

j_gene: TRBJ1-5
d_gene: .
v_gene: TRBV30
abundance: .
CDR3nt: TGTGCCTGGAAATGGCAGACTATTAGCAATCAGCCCCAGCATTTT
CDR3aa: CAWKWQTISNQPQHF

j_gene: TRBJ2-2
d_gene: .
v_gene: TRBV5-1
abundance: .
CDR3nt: TGCGCCAGCAGCTGGAGGTCCGGGGAGCTGTTTTTT
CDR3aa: CASSWRSGELFF

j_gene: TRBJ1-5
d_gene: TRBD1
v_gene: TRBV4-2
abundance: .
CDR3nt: TGTGCCAGCAGCCAAGGCGGGACAGGGGGCAAGCAGCCCCAGCATTTT
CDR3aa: CASSQGGTGGKQPQHF

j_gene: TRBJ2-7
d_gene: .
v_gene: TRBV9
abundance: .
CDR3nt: TGTGCCAGCAGCGTAGGCAGGGACCACGAGCAGTACTTC
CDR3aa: CASSVGRDHEQYF

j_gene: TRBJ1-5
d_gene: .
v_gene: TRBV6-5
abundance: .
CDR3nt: TGTGCCAGCAGCGGAAGTCAATCGGGCAATCAGCCCCAGCATTTT
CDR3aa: CASSGSQSGNQPQHF

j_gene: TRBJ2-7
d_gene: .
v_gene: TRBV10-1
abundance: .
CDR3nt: TGCGCCAGCAGTGAGGTCCAGGTATCCTACGAGCAGTACTTC
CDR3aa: CASSEVQVSYEQYF

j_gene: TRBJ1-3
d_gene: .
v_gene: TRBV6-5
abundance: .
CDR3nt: TGTGCCAGCAGCCTCCGTACGGGTTCTGGAAACACCATATATTTT
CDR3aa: CASSLRTGSGNTIYF

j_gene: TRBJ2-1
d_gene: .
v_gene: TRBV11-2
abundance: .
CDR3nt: TGTGCCAGCAGCCAAGGACTCCTAGATGAGCAGTTCTTC
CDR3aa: CASSQGLLDEQFF

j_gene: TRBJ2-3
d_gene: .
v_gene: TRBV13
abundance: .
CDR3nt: TGTGCCAGCAGCTTGTTAGATACGCAGTATTTT
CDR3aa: CASSLLDTQYF

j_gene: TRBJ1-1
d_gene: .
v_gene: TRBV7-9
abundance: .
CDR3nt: TGTGCCAGCAGCTTATCCACTTCAGGTGGAACTGAAGCTTTCTTT
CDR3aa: CASSLSTSGGTEAFF

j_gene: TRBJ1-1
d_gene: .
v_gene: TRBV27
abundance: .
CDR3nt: TGTGCCAGCAATAAGGAGGGGAACACTGAAGCTTTCTTT
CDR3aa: CASNKEGNTEAFF

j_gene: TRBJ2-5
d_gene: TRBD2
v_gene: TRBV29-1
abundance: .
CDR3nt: TGCAGCGTTGAACTAGCGGATTCACAAGAGACCCAGTACTTC
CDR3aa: CSVELADSQETQYF

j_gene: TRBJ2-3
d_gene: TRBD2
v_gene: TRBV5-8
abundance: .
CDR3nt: TGTGCCAGCAGCAGGGGACTAGCGGGAGGGCCGGATACGCAGTATTTT
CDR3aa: CASSRGLAGGPDTQYF

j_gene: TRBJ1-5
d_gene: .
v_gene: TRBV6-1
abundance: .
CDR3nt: TGTGCCAGCAGTGCTTCGGGCAATCAGCCCCAGCATTTT
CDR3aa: CASSASGNQPQHF

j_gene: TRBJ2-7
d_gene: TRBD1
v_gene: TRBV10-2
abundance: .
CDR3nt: TGCGCCAGCAGTGCCGGACAGGCGGCAAAGGGGTCCTACGAGCAGTACTTC
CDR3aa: CASSAGQAAKGSYEQYF

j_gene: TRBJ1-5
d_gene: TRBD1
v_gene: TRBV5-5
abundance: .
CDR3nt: TGTGCCAGCAGCAACGGACAGGGGACAGTTACCAATCAGCCCCAGCATTTT
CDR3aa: CASSNGQGTVTNQPQHF